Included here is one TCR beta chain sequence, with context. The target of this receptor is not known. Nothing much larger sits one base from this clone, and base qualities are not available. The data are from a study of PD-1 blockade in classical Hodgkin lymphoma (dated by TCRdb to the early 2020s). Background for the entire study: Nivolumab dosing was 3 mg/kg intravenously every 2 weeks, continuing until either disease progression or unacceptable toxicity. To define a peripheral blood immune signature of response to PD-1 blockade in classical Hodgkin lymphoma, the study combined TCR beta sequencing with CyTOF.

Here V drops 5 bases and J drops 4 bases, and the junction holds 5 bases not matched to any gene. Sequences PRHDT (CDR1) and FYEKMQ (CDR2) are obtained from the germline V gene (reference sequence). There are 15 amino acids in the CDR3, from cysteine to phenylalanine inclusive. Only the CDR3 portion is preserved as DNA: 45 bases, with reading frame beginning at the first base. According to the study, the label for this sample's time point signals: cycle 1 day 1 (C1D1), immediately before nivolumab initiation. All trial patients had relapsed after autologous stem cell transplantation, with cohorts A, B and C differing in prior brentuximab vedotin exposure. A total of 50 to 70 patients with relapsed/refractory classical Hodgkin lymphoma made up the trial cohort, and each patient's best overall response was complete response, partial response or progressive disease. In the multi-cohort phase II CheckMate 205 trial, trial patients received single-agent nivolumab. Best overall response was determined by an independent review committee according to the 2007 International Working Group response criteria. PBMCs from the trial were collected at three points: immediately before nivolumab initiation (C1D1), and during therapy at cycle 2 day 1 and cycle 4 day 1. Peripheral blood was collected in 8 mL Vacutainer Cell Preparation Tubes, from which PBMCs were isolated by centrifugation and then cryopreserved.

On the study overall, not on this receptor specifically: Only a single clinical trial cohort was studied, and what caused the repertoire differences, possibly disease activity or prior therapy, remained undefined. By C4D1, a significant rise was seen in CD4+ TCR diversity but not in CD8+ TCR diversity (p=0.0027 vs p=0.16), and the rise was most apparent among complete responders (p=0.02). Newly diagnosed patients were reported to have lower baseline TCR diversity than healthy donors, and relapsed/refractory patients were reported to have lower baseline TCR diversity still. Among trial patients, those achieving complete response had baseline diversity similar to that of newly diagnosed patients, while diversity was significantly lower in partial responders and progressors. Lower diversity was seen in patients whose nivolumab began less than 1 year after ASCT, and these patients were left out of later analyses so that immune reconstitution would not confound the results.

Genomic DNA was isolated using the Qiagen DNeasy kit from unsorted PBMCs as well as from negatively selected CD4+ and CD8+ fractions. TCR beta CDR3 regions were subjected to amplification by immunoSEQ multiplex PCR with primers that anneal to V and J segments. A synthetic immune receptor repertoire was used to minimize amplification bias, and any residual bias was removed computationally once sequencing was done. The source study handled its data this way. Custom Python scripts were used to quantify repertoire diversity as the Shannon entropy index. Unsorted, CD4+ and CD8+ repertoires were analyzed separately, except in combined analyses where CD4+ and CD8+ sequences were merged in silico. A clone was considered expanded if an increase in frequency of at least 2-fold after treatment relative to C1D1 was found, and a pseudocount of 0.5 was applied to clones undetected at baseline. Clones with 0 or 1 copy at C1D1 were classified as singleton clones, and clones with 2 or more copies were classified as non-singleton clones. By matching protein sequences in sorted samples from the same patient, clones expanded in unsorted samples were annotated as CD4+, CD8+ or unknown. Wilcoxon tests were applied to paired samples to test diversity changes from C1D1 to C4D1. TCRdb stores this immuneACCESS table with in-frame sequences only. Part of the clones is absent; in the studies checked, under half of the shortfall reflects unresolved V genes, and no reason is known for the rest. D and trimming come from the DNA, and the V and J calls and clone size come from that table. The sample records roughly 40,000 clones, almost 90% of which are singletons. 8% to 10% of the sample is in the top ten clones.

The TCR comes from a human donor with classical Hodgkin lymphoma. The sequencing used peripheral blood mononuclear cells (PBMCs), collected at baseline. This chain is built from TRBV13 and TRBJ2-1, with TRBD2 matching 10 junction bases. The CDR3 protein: CASSPQRGGYNEQFF. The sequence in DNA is TGTGCCAGCAGCCCTCAGCGGGGGGGTTACAATGAGCAGTTCTTC.